This is a list of T cell receptor beta chains from one sample in a study of CD8+ T cells in alopecia areata. Produced via immunoSEQ multiplex PCR; TCRdb's table is partial and in-frame only. The table shows 250,000 to 300,000 clones, with roughly 60% occurring only once. This specimen was CD4+ T cells sorted from blood, taken at week 24, from a patient treated with tofacitinib. All receptors derive from a human donor with alopecia areata. Each CDR3 is given with its conserved first and last residue. D genes are given only for firm matches. For some rows the clone size is stated as once, few or many, or as a class when expanded; others skip it.

size: -
J: TRBJ2-1
D: -
V: TRBV19
DNA: TGTGCCAGCACTTCACCCCGTTTGAGTGAGCAGTTCTTC
CDR3: CASTSPRLSEQFF

size: -
J: TRBJ1-2
D: -
V: TRBV9
DNA: TGTGCCAGCAGCTCAGGCGGGGAATTAGGGGTCTATGGCTACACCTTC
CDR3: CASSSGGELGVYGYTF

size: -
J: TRBJ1-2
D: -
V: TRBV10-3
DNA: TGTGCCATCCCCCTGGGGCAGGCGCTACTTAACTATGGCTACACCTTC
CDR3: CAIPLGQALLNYGYTF

size: -
J: TRBJ1-2
D: -
V: TRBV27
DNA: TGTGCCAGCAGTTCCCGGATCTTCGCGCTGGATGGCTACACCTTC
CDR3: CASSSRIFALDGYTF

size: -
J: TRBJ2-3
D: -
V: TRBV7-8
DNA: TGTGCCAGCAGGGGGTGGACAGATACGCAGTATTTT
CDR3: CASRGWTDTQYF

size: -
J: TRBJ2-6
D: -
V: TRBV29-1
DNA: TGCAGCGTTGCCCAGGGGAGGACTGGGGCCAACGTCCTGACTTTC
CDR3: CSVAQGRTGANVLTF

size: few
J: TRBJ2-2
D: -
V: TRBV28
DNA: TGTGCCAGCAGTTTGCGTGGGGGGACCGGGGAGCTGTTTTTT
CDR3: CASSLRGGTGELFF

size: -
J: TRBJ2-7
D: TRBD2
V: TRBV25-1
DNA: TGTGCCAGCAGTGAATCAGGACTAGCGGGGGAGCAGTACTTC
CDR3: CASSESGLAGEQYF

size: -
J: TRBJ2-5
D: -
V: TRBV5-1
DNA: TGCGCCAGCAGCTCTTCGGGACTCCCGGAAGAGACCCAGTACTTC
CDR3: CASSSSGLPEETQYF

size: few
J: TRBJ1-2
D: TRBD1
V: TRBV9
DNA: TGTGCCAGCACAACGGGTGCGGGACAGTTTAACTATGGCTACACCTTC
CDR3: CASTTGAGQFNYGYTF

size: -
J: TRBJ2-3
D: -
V: TRBV5-6
DNA: TGTGCCAGCAGCCCGAGTGTCTACACAGATACGCAGTATTTT
CDR3: CASSPSVYTDTQYF

size: -
J: TRBJ1-1
D: TRBD1
V: TRBV29-1
DNA: TGCAGCCCGAGGACAGGGGGGGCGGGCACTGAAGCTTTCTTT
CDR3: CSPRTGGAGTEAFF

size: -
J: TRBJ2-5
D: TRBD1
V: TRBV5-5
DNA: TGTGCCAGCAGCTTGTCTAACAGGGGTCAGGAGACCCAGTACTTC
CDR3: CASSLSNRGQETQYF

size: few
J: TRBJ2-3
D: -
V: TRBV2
DNA: TGTGCCAGCACTGGACAGAGTACTGGACTCGGTACGCAGTATTTT
CDR3: CASTGQSTGLGTQYF

size: -
J: TRBJ1-2
D: -
V: TRBV4-1
DNA: TGCGCCAGCAGCCATTTTCACACAGAGGCTCGAGACTATGGCTACACCTTC
CDR3: CASSHFHTEARDYGYTF

size: -
J: TRBJ2-2
D: TRBD2
V: TRBV4-3
DNA: TGCGCCAGCAGCTTCACTAGCGAACACACCGGGGAGCTGTTTTTT
CDR3: CASSFTSEHTGELFF

size: -
J: TRBJ1-6
D: -
V: TRBV4-3
DNA: TGCGCCAGCAGCCCCGGAAATTTTGGATCACCCCTCCACTTT
CDR3: CASSPGNFGSPLHF

size: -
J: TRBJ2-1
D: -
V: TRBV4-3
DNA: TGCGCCAGCAGCCAAGCGGCACTAGCCCCCAATGAGCAGTTCTTC
CDR3: CASSQAALAPNEQFF

size: -
J: TRBJ2-3
D: -
V: TRBV30
DNA: TGTGCCTTTACCCCCCGGACTAGCACAGATACGCAGTATTTT
CDR3: CAFTPRTSTDTQYF

size: -
J: TRBJ2-3
D: TRBD1
V: TRBV11-3
DNA: TGTGCCAGCAGCTTAGACGCCCTACAGGGGGATACGCAGTATTTT
CDR3: CASSLDALQGDTQYF

size: -
J: TRBJ1-2
D: TRBD1
V: TRBV29-1
DNA: TGCACCGCTTTCACACCGGGACAGTCTAACTATGGCTACACCTTC
CDR3: CTAFTPGQSNYGYTF

size: -
J: TRBJ2-1
D: -
V: TRBV30
DNA: TGTGCCTGGAGTGCTAACAGGTTAGGGGACTACAATGAGCAGTTCTTC
CDR3: CAWSANRLGDYNEQFF

size: -
J: TRBJ2-7
D: TRBD1
V: TRBV11-2
DNA: TGTGCCAGCAGCCCCAACACAGGGGGCGAGCAGTACTTC
CDR3: CASSPNTGGEQYF

size: -
J: TRBJ1-1
D: -
V: TRBV30
DNA: TGTGCCTGGATGGTTAGGATCGCTGAAGCTTTCTTT
CDR3: CAWMVRIAEAFF

size: -
J: TRBJ2-1
D: -
V: TRBV9
DNA: TGTGCCAGCAGCGTACGAAATGAGCAGTTCTTC
CDR3: CASSVRNEQFF

size: -
J: TRBJ2-3
D: -
V: TRBV7-3
DNA: TGTGCCAGCAGCAAAGGGGGGACAGATACGCAGTATTTT
CDR3: CASSKGGTDTQYF

size: few
J: TRBJ2-3
D: TRBD1
V: TRBV14
DNA: TGTGCCAGCAGCCGCAAGATAGGGACAGGGCCCTCTTTT
CDR3: CASSRKIGTGPSF

size: -
J: TRBJ2-5
D: -
V: TRBV30
DNA: TGTGCCTGGAGACTTTACAGGGTAGAGACCCAGTACTTC
CDR3: CAWRLYRVETQYF

size: -
J: TRBJ2-3
D: -
V: TRBV19
DNA: TGTGCCAGTAACGACAGGTCCACAGATACGCAGTATTTT
CDR3: CASNDRSTDTQYF

size: -
J: TRBJ2-5
D: -
V: TRBV15
DNA: TGTGCCACCAGCAGAGTGGTTGGTGAGACCCAGTACTTC
CDR3: CATSRVVGETQYF

size: few
J: TRBJ2-3
D: -
V: TRBV5-1
DNA: TGCGCCAGCAGCTTAGGGATGACAGATACGCAGTATTTT
CDR3: CASSLGMTDTQYF